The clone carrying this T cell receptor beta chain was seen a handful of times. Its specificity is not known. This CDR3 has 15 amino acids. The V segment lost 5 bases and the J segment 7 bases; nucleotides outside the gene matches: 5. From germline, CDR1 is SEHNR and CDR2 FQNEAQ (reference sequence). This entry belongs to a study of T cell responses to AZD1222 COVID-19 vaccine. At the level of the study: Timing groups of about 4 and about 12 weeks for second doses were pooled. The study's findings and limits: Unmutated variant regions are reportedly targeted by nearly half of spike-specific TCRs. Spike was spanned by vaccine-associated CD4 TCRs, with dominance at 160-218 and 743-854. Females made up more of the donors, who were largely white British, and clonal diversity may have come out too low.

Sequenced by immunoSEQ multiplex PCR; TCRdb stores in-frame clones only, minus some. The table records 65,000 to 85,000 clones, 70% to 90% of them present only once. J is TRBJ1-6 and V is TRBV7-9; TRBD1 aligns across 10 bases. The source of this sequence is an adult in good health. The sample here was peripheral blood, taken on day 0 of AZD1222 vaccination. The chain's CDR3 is CASSPWTGGNSPLHF. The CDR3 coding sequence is TGTGCCAGCAGCCCGTGGACAGGGGGGAATTCACCCCTCCACTTT. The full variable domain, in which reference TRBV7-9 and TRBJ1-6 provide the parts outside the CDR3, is DTGVSQNPRHKITKRGQNVTFRCDPISEHNRLYWYRQTLGQGPEFLTYFQNEAQLEKSRLLSDRFSAERPKGSFSTLEIQRTEQGDSAMYLCASSPWTGGNSPLHFGNGTRLTVT.